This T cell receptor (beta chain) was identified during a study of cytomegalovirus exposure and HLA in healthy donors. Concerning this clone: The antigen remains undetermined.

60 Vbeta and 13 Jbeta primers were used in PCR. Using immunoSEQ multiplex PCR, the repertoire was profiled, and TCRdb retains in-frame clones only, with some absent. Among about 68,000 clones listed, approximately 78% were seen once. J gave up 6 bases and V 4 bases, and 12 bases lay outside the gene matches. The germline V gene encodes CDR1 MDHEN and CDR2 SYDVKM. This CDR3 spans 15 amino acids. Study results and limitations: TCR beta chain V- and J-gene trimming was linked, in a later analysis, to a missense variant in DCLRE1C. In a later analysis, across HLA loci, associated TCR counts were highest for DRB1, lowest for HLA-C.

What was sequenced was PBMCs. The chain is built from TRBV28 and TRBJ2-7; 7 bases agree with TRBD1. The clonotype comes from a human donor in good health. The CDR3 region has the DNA TGTGCCAGCAGTTCGGACAGGTTGCTCCTAGTCGAGCAGTACTTC. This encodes CASSSDRLLLVEQYF.